Detailed here is one TCR beta chain. Germline V lookup: CDR1 ENHRY, CDR2 SYGVKD. There are 14 residues in the CDR3. Trimming took off 11 bases at V and 1 base at J, with 17 bases between the two ends. The sample comes from a study of blood T cell repertoires in COVID-19. This study enrolled people aged about 18 to 90 from roughly 24 US geographic areas. Per the study methods: Cell counts per sample came from amplifying reference gene primers. Generated by immunoSEQ multiplex PCR, the TCRdb table keeps only in-frame clones and is missing some. That table supplies the V and J calls and clone size; D and trimming were determined from the DNA. The sample carries about 290,000 clones, approximately 88% recorded once.

This sequence was found in a woman aged 40-49 years who had recovered from COVID-19. V usage is TRBV10-3 and J usage is TRBJ1-1; D is ambiguous. Sample: PBMCs or T cells enriched from blood (not recorded which). CDR3 bases: TGTGCCGTCTCGAGCGAGCCTGCGAACACTGAAGCTTTCTTT. It encodes CAVSSEPANTEAFF.